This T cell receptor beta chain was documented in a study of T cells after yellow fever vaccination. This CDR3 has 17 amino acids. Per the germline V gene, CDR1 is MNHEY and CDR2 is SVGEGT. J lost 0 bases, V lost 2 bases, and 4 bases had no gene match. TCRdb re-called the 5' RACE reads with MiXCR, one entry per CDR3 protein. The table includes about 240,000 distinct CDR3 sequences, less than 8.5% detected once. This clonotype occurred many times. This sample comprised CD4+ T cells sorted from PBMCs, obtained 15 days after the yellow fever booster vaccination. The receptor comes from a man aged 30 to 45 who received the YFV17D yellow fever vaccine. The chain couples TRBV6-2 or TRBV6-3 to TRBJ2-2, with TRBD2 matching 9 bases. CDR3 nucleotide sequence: TGTGCCAGCAGTTACCTTAGCGGGAGAGCGAACACCGGGGAGCTGTTTTTT. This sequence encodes CASSYLSGRANTGELFF.